This TCR beta chain was retrieved from a study of Graves' ophthalmopathy and Graves' hyperthyroidism. This clonotype was observed at least ten times. The trim removed 5 bases at V and 4 bases at J, leaving 4 bases unmatched. Per the germline V gene, CDR1 is SGHNT and CDR2 is YENEEA. CDR3 size: 13 residues. Investigators amplified TCR beta CDR3 regions from RNA transcripts. First-round RT-PCR with HTBI primers preceded a second-round multiplex PCR. TCRdb re-called the multiplex PCR reads through MiXCR, storing one row per CDR3 protein. The data show over a million distinct CDR3 sequences, with about 35% seen just once and roughly 11% held by the top ten. Aged 18 to 65, hyperthyroidism patients had been newly diagnosed, with under 2 months' duration. No donor had other autoimmune disease, uncontrolled infection, pregnancy or lactation.

The J gene is TRBJ2-5, the V gene TRBV11-3, with 7 bases matching TRBD1. The source material was peripheral blood or thyroid tissue (not recorded which). This clonotype originated in an adult man with Graves' hyperthyroidism. The CDR3 coding sequence is TGTGCCAGCAGCGCTACAGGGGCAGAGACCCAGTACTTC. As protein: CASSATGAETQYF.